This T cell receptor beta chain was sequenced for a study of naive and memory T cell subsets (dated 2017 in TCRdb). For the study in its entirety: Sorted naive and memory T cell subsets from peripheral blood were analyzed in the study using a UMI-based, open-source pipeline for TCR alpha and beta sequencing. RNA was DNase-treated and reverse transcribed with TCR constant-region primers, mostly using SuperScript III. The functional CMV T cell responses agreed completely with IgG serology results. General findings and caveats noted by the study authors: In both CD4 and CD8 cells, going from naive through CM, EM and EMRA, the Gini index went up while Shannon and inverse Simpson diversity went down. Clonotypes were defined as single alpha or beta chain sequences, not paired alpha/beta receptors. The repertoire findings for the naive and memory subsets could not be validated against a ground truth, as none was available. RNA-based TCR counts may be affected by expression changes linked to T cell activation and differentiation. After error correction, over 90% of naive TCR sequences appeared only once, giving much steeper abundance distributions than memory subsets. A power law was followed by TCR abundance, with an exponent that differed between naive and memory subsets but was consistent across the three individuals.

This clonotype was observed at least ten times. This receptor's antigen is unknown. No base quality information exists; no much larger clone differs at one position. From the second PCR step on, the TCR alpha and beta chain libraries were amplified in separate reactions. The CMV status of each donor was determined by measuring IFNgamma production from CD4+ T cells after fresh PBMCs had been stimulated overnight with CMV viral lysate. Miltenyi beads were used first to positively select CD4 T cells, and CD8 T cells were then positively selected from the CD4-negative fraction. Cells stained for CD3, CD4, CD8, CD45RA, CD27 and a live/dead dye were sorted on a BD Aria II into four subsets by CD45RA and CD27. Effector memory cells were sorted as CD45RA-CD27-, and EMRA cells as CD45RA+CD27-. Blood was obtained from three healthy volunteers, and the blood from each volunteer was fractionated into CD4 and CD8 T cells and subsequently into four differentiation subsets. Roughly 120 ml of peripheral blood was taken from each donor, and PBMC were separated by density-gradient centrifugation on Ficoll-Paque PLUS. The sorted cells were lysed in RLT buffer, after which RNA was extracted using a Qiagen RNeasy kit and kept at -80 degrees C.

The library was generated by UMI-ligation and nested PCR. The beta constant-region primer consisted of an equimolar mixture of two oligonucleotides that together covered TRBC1 and TRBC2. T4 RNA ligase 1 ligated a single-stranded oligonucleotide carrying the SP2 primer and a 12-nucleotide UMI to the cDNA 3' end. The ligated cDNA went through four rounds of PCR with nested alpha and beta constant-region primers together with the SP2 primer. The ligation reaction was kept at 16 degrees C for roughly 18-24 hours. PCR2 was usually performed as a SYBR Green qPCR and halted at a preset threshold so that over-amplification would not occur. Agencourt AMPure XP magnetic beads were used for all purifications after the first. Library amounts were measured by Qubit and library quality was assessed on a TapeStation, where the main peak was expected at around 650 bp. Pooled libraries were sequenced on an Illumina MiSeq with v2 2x251 paired-end kits, typically giving about 0.95-2.2 million reads per sample. Libraries were pooled at approximately 3.6 nM per sample, and roughly 4.5-8% PhiX was added to improve cluster recognition. Per the original workflow: FASTQ reads processed by Demultiplexor were assigned V and J genes by Decombinator through tag matching that tolerated a single base-pair mismatch. By using UMIs, Collapsinator corrected both sequencing errors and the frequency errors caused by PCR heterogeneity. CDR3Translator translated TCRs and extracted CDR3s from the conserved cysteine to the FGXG phenylalanine, flagging non-productive sequences. Gini, Shannon entropy and inverse Simpson indices were calculated on repertoires that had been subsampled to equal numbers of UMI-defined TCRs. Power-law fits to clonotype abundance distributions were performed by maximum likelihood within the linear range. When run on a single naive CD8 sample, MIGEC and the pipeline yielded similar UMI counts, similar unique TCR numbers and similar clonal distributions. Repertoires were searched for 7,322 CMV-associated CDR3 sequences compiled from VDJdb and a published dataset. TCRdb reprocessed the public reads (quality trimming at Q25 with fastp, clone calling with MiXCR) and kept in-frame beta chains. Merged by CDR3 protein, the rows form single entries marked with the most common genes and DNA. The V and J calls shown here were made by TCRdb, not taken from the authors' results. The sample table records 32,000 or so distinct CDR3 sequences; about an eighth of these occur just once. Around 21% of the sample lies in the top ten.

The CDR3 runs 12 amino acids, cysteine and phenylalanine included. This entry keeps only the CDR3 DNA: 36 bases, framed from base 1. At the junction V is shortened by 5 bases and J by 9 bases; bases outside the gene matches: 4. From the germline V gene (reference sequence), CDR1 is MNHEY and CDR2 is SMNVEV. What was sequenced was effector memory CD4+ T cells from blood. This specimen's cell subset or site label, per the study, means: effector memory, CD45RA- CD27-. The chain joins TRBV27 to TRBJ2-1, with TRBD2 matching 7 junction bases. This sequence was found in a human donor in good health. The CDR3 region: CASSPTSSEQFF. The nucleotide sequence reads as follows: TGTGCCAGCAGTCCGACTAGCAGTGAGCAGTTCTTC.